The 29 T cell receptor beta chains listed next were all sequenced from one sample in a study of high-grade serous ovarian cancer treatment subgroups. Tumor tissue was taken before any definitive surgery or chemotherapy was given. Sequencing was performed with immunoSEQ multiplex PCR; in TCRdb, only in-frame clones are kept and a portion is missing. This table holds roughly 9,000 clones, 75% to 90% found once. Sequencing was performed on tumor tissue. These receptors all stem from a human donor with high-grade serous ovarian cancer.

This chain links TRBV10-3 with TRBJ1-2, with a weak D call TRBD1 (5 bases). The V gene's germline CDR1 is ENHRY and CDR2 SYGVKD. The CDR3 sequence is 13 residues long. The germline V and J ends were trimmed by 9 bases and 4 bases, with 15 bases remaining between them. CDR3 coding DNA: TGTGCCATTTCCGGGACTGACACCTATGGCTACACCTTC. Residues: CAISGTDTYGYTF.

The gene calls are TRBV19 and TRBJ2-2; D not certain. CDR1 and CDR2 (germline): LNHDA, SQIVND (reference sequence). V was clipped by 9 bases and J by 2 bases, with 13 bases between them. This CDR3 has 14 amino acids. The DNA for the CDR3 is TGTGCCAGCCGTATCTCCTCTAACACCGGGGAGCTGTTTTTT. Residues: CASRISSNTGELFF.

This rearrangement joins TRBV5-1 to TRBJ2-3; 10 nucleotides align to TRBD2. V lost 5 bases and J lost 6; bases outside the gene matches: 6. Germline V CDR1 and CDR2: SGHRS, YFSETQ. The CDR3 has 14 amino acids. Here the CDR3 DNA reads TGCGCCAGCAGACCGAGCGGGAGGGCGGATACGCAGTATTTT. This encodes CASRPSGRADTQYF.

The V and J genes are TRBV29-1 and TRBJ2-5, with 8 nucleotides matching TRBD1. The J call may be incorrect, as the DNA end agrees better with TRBJ2-7. The CDR3 covers 13 residues. Germline V CDR1 and CDR2: SQVTM, ANQGSEA. In nucleotides, the CDR3 is TGCAGCGTTGTCCAGGACAGGGCCCCCGAGCAGTACTTC. It is translated as CSVVQDRAPEQYF.

The genes are TRBV9 and TRBJ2-2; perhaps TRBD1 as D (6 bases). The germline CDR1 and CDR2 sequences are SGDLS and YYNGEE. The ends were cut back, 0 bases at V and 2 bases at J, with 14 bases in the middle. The CDR3 covers 17 residues. This CDR3 reads CASSVAGTTTNTGELFF. CDR3 DNA sequence: TGTGCCAGCAGCGTAGCTGGGACAACTACCAACACCGGGGAGCTGTTTTTT.

The V call is TRBV11-3, the J call TRBJ2-5; 8 bases align to TRBD1. With the DNA end fitting TRBJ2-7 better, the J assignment may be wrong. The V gene's germline CDR1 is SGHNT and CDR2 YENEEA. The CDR3 loop spans 13 amino acids. The CDR3 protein is CASSDGQGIEQYF. Here the CDR3 DNA reads TGTGCCAGCAGCGATGGACAGGGAATCGAGCAGTACTTC.

This clone was observed a single time. The genes are TRBV19 and TRBJ1-1; D gene ambiguous. Germline V CDR1 and CDR2: LNHDA, SQIVND (reference sequence). Deletions cut 1 base from V and 1 base from J, with 4 bases between. The CDR3 sequence is 13 residues long. The CDR3 DNA reads as TGTGCCAGTAGTATAGGACAGAACACTGAAGCTTTCTTT. Translating it yields CASSIGQNTEAFF.

The V and J genes are TRBV30 and TRBJ1-1, with TRBD1 matching over 7 bases. This CDR3 contains 14 residues. Germline values: CDR1 GTSNPN, CDR2 SVGIG (reference sequence). The V and J ends lost 4 bases and 1 base, in that order; junction bases with no gene match: 6. The CDR3 sequence is CAWNKGQPNTEAFF. The CDR3 DNA sequence: TGTGCCTGGAACAAGGGACAGCCGAACACTGAAGCTTTCTTT.

This clone was detected once. This CDR3 is CASSRGTGDLGTEAFF. Written as DNA, the CDR3 is TGTGCCAGCAGCCGCGGGACAGGGGACCTTGGCACTGAAGCTTTCTTT. The chain is built from TRBV7-8 and TRBJ1-1; TRBD1 matches 10 bases. The germline V gene has CDR1 SGHVS and CDR2 FQNEAQ. The J segment lost 4 bases and the V segment lost 5 bases, leaving 10 bases of the junction unmatched. The CDR3 loop spans 16 amino acids.

The gene calls are TRBV10-3 and TRBJ1-5; D is unresolved. V dropped 7 bases and J dropped 5 bases, with 12 bases sitting between them. Germline CDR1 is ENHRY and CDR2 is SYGVKD. The CDR3 is 13 residues long. The DNA for the CDR3 is TGTGCCATCAAACCCGGGATCGATCAGCCCCAGCATTTT. It encodes CAIKPGIDQPQHF.

As for this clone: A junction boundary mismatches the germline segment, possibly from a read error. CDR3 nucleotides: TGTGCTAGCAGCTTAGCGGGGGCAGGCGAGCAGTACTTC. Protein: CASSLAGAGEQYF. This rearrangement joins TRBV7-7 to TRBJ2-7, with 9 bases that match TRBD2. The germline V gene encodes CDR1 SSHAT and CDR2 FNYEAQ (reference sequence). The CDR3 loop spans 13 amino acids.

The chain links TRBV4-1 to TRBJ2-1, with TRBD2 matching 12 bases. CDR3 size: 18 residues. J gave up 7 bases and V 1 base, and 11 bases lay outside the gene matches. Germline CDR1 and CDR2: MGHRA and YSYEKL. In DNA form, the CDR3 reads TGCGCCAGCAGCCAAGTAGCTAGCGGGGGGGCCGGCGGTAATGAGCAGTTCTTC. It is translated as CASSQVASGGAGGNEQFF.

The chain joins TRBV7-7 to TRBJ2-5, with 10 positions matching TRBD2. V lost 0 bases, J lost 5 bases, and 6 bases stayed unmatched. The CDR3 is 16 amino acids. CDR1 is SSHAT, CDR2 FNYEAQ, per germline (reference sequence). CDR3 bases: TGTGCCAGCAGCTTAGCAGCGGGGGGGGATAGTGAGACCCAGTACTTC. Its translation: CASSLAAGGDSETQYF. The full variable domain, with the rest looked up from reference TRBV7-7 and TRBJ2-5, is GAGVSQSPRYKVTKRGQDVTLRCDPISSHATLYWYQQALGQGPEFLTYFNYEAQPDKSGLPSDRFSAERPEGSISTLTIQRTEQRDSAMYRCASSLAAGGDSETQYFGPGTRLLVL.

V and J are TRBV2 and TRBJ2-3; 12 bases match TRBD1. The germline V gene has CDR1 SNHLY and CDR2 FYNNEI. With 6 bases clipped from V and 3 bases from J, the junction kept 7 bases outside the gene matches. This CDR3 contains 16 residues. This CDR3 reads CASSWDRGRGTDTQYF. The CDR3 DNA reads as TGTGCCAGCAGCTGGGACAGGGGGCGGGGTACAGATACGCAGTATTTT.

J is TRBJ2-3 and V is TRBV30, with 8 bases lining up with TRBD2. Germline trimming cut 0 bases from V and 4 bases from J; bases unmatched to any gene: 6. Germline CDR1 GTSNPN, CDR2 SVGIG (reference sequence). This CDR3 is 15 amino acids long. The CDR3, as DNA: TGTGCCTGGAGTGTGGGGCGGGGGGCCGCAGATACGCAGTATTTT. This encodes CAWSVGRGAADTQYF. Complete variable domain (other parts from reference TRBV30 and TRBJ2-3): SQTIHQWPATLVQPVGSPLSLECTVEGTSNPNLYWYRQAAGRGLQLLFYSVGIGQISSEVPQNLSASRPQDRQFILSSKKLLLSDSGFYLCAWSVGRGAADTQYFGPGTRLTVL.

The gene calls are TRBV18 and TRBJ1-1; D not resolved. V lost 6 bases, J lost 11 bases, and 16 bases lay in between. Per the germline V gene, CDR1 is KGHSH and CDR2 is LQKENI. CDR3 length: 12 residues. The CDR3 reads CASSLGGLDAFF. Written as DNA, the CDR3 is TGTGCCAGCTCTTTGGGAGGGTTGGATGCTTTCTTT.

The chain recombines TRBV5-4 with TRBJ2-7, with TRBD1 as a possible D gene (6 bases). Germline CDR1 and CDR2: SGHNT and YYREEE (reference sequence). The V end was cut by 2 bases, the J end by 7 bases, with 16 bases between. The CDR3 is 14 residues long. The CDR3 region has the DNA TGTGCCAGCAGCTTTCGGGACACGGTAGGGGAGCAGTACTTC. Amino acid sequence: CASSFRDTVGEQYF.

The V gene is TRBV30, the J gene TRBJ2-1, with D hard to call. The CDR3 extends over 13 amino acids. Germline V gene lookup returns CDR1 GTSNPN and CDR2 SVGIG (reference sequence). The V gene lost 3 bases and the J gene lost 3 bases, with 9 bases spanning the gap. As DNA, the CDR3 is TGTGCCTGGAGCACTCTCATCTACAATGAGCAGTTCTTC. Protein product: CAWSTLIYNEQFF.

The V and J genes are TRBV9 and TRBJ2-5; tentatively, D is TRBD1 or TRBD2 (5 bases each). The DNA end is a closer match to TRBJ2-7, so the J assignment may be wrong. The CDR3 is made up of 14 amino acids. Germline V lookup: CDR1 SGDLS, CDR2 YYNGEE. As DNA, the CDR3 is TGTGCCAGCAGCGTAGGAGGGGATGTGGACGAGCAGTACTTC. Translating it yields CASSVGGDVDEQYF.

V gene TRBV5-1 combines with J gene TRBJ2-7; D is perhaps TRBD1 or TRBD2 (5 bases each). CDR3 length equals 16 residues. The germline V gene encodes CDR1 SGHRS and CDR2 YFSETQ. V lost 3 bases and J lost 2, with 18 bases in between. CDR3 sequence: CASSSRSRDLAYEQYF. The CDR3 DNA reads as TGCGCCAGCAGCTCTCGCTCCCGGGACCTCGCCTACGAGCAGTACTTC.

This chain uses TRBV9 with TRBJ2-7, with a weak D call TRBD2 (6 bases). The germline V and J ends were trimmed by 4 bases and 2 bases, with 13 bases remaining between them. The CDR3 is 14 amino acids. In germline, CDR1 is SGDLS, CDR2 YYNGEE. The CDR3 spells CASSPRGDPYEQYF. The CDR3 region has the DNA TGTGCCAGCAGCCCCCGCGGGGATCCCTACGAGCAGTACTTC.

This clone was seen only a few times. This rearrangement joins TRBV5-4 to TRBJ2-7; either TRBD1 or TRBD2 may supply D (5 bases each). Germline-derived CDR1 and CDR2 are SGHNT and YYREEE (reference sequence). Trimming took off 5 bases at V and 2 bases at J, with 11 bases between the two ends. This CDR3 comprises 13 residues. This CDR3 is CASSGPGPYEQYF. CDR3 DNA: TGTGCCAGCAGTGGGCCGGGGCCCTACGAGCAGTACTTC.

The chain combines TRBV29-1 with TRBJ1-5; 7 bases fit TRBD1. The trim removed 5 bases at V and 7 bases at J, leaving 8 bases unmatched. Germline CDR1 SQVTM, CDR2 ANQGSEA. This CDR3 has 13 residues. The CDR3 loop reads CSVSWETGQPQHF. CDR3 nucleotide sequence: TGCAGCGTTAGTTGGGAGACAGGGCAGCCCCAGCATTTT.

J is TRBJ2-7 and V is TRBV4-3, with 9 bases matching TRBD1. Germline CDR1 and CDR2: LGHNA and YSLEER. Unmatched junction bases numbered 8, after V lost 3 bases and J lost 5 bases. This CDR3 has 15 residues. This CDR3 reads CASSQGRTGDHEQYF. CDR3 coding DNA: TGCGCCAGCAGCCAGGGACGGACAGGGGACCACGAGCAGTACTTC.

The chain employs TRBV15 and TRBJ2-5; no clear D. V was trimmed by 1 base and J by 5 bases, leaving 11 bases between them. Germline CDR1 reads LNHNV; CDR2 reads YYDKDF (reference sequence). The CDR3 totals 14 residues. The CDR3 region has the DNA TGTGCCACCAGCAGAGTTGTAGTGGGGGAGACCCAGTACTTC. Its translation: CATSRVVVGETQYF. Using reference TRBV15 and TRBJ2-5 for the parts outside the CDR3, the full variable domain is DAMVIQNPRYQVTQFGKPVTLSCSQTLNHNVMYWYQQKSSQAPKLLFHYYDKDFNNEADTPDNFQSRRPNTSFCFLDIRSPGLGDTAMYLCATSRVVVGETQYFGPGTRLLVL.

The V and J genes are TRBV15 and TRBJ2-5, with 13 nucleotides matching TRBD2. Trimming at V came to 2 bases and at J to 5 bases, leaving 5 bases not matched to a gene. From germline, CDR1 is LNHNV and CDR2 YYDKDF (reference sequence). This CDR3 has 16 amino acids. CDR3 nucleotides: TGTGCCACCAGCAGAAGGACTAGCGGGAGTGGTGAGACCCAGTACTTC. It specifies CATSRRTSGSGETQYF.

The J gene is TRBJ2-5, the V gene TRBV2, with TRBD1 matching over 7 bases. V trimming: 4 bases; J trimming: 14 bases; junction bases outside the gene matches: 10. CDR1 and CDR2 from the germline V gene are SNHLY and FYNNEI. The CDR3 is 12 residues long. CDR3 sequence (DNA): TGTGCCAGCAGTGCCCTGGACAGGAGAAAATACTTC. Translation: CASSALDRRKYF.

The chain employs TRBV5-1 and TRBJ2-5, with D unresolved. The CDR3 sequence is 14 residues long. Germline values: CDR1 SGHRS, CDR2 YFSETQ. Deletions cut 4 bases from V and 5 bases from J, with 15 bases between. The CDR3 DNA is TGCGCCAGCAGCCCGGAACAGATTGGGGAGACCCAGTACTTC. It codes for CASSPEQIGETQYF.

The chain combines TRBV27 with TRBJ2-5; the D is unclear. Germline assignment: CDR1 MNHEY and CDR2 SMNVEV (reference sequence). V shed 5 bases and J shed 0 bases, with 7 bases lying between them. This CDR3 comprises 13 residues. CDR3 loop: CASSRRNQETQYF. For the CDR3, the DNA is TGTGCCAGCAGTCGGAGAAACCAAGAGACCCAGTACTTC.